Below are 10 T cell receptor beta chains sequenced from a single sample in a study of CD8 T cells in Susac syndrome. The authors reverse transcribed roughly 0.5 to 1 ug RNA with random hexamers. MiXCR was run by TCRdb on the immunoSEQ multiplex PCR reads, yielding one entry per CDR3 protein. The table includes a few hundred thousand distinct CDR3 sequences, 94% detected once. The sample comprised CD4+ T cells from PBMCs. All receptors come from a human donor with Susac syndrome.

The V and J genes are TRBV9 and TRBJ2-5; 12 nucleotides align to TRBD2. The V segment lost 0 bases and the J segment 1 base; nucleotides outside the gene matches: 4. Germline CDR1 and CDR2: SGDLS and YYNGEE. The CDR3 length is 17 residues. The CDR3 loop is CASSVEAGLAGQETQYF. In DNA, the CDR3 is TGTGCCAGCAGCGTAGAGGCGGGACTAGCGGGCCAAGAGACCCAGTACTTC.

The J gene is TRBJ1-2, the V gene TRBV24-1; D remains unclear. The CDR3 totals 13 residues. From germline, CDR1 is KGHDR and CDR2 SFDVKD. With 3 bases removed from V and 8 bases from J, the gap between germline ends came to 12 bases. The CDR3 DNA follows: TGTGCCACCAGTGATCCGACCCAGCTGGGCTACACCTTC. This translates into CATSDPTQLGYTF.

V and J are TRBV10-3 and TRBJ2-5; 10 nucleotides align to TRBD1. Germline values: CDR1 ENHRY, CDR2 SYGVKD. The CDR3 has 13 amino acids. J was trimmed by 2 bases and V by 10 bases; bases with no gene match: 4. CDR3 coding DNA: TGTGCCAGCCGGGACAGGGGTCAAGAGACCCAGTACTTC. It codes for CASRDRGQETQYF.

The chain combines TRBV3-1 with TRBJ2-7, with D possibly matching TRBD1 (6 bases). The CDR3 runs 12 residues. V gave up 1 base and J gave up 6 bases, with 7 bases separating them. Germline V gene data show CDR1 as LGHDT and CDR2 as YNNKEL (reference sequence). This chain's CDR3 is CASSQVRGEQYF. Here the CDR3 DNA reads TGTGCCAGCAGCCAAGTCAGGGGCGAGCAGTACTTC.

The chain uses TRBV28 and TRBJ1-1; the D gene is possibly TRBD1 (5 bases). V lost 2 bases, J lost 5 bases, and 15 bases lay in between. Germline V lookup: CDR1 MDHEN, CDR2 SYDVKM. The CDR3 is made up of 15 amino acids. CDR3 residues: CASSLRGPTGTEAFF. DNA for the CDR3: TGTGCCAGCAGTTTACGGGGACCAACTGGGACTGAAGCTTTCTTT.

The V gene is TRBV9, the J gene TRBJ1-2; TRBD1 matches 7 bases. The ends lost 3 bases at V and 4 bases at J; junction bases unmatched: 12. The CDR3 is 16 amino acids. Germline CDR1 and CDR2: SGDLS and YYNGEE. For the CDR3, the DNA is TGTGCCAGCAGCGCCCACGACAGGGAGGGCGGCTATGGCTACACCTTC. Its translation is CASSAHDREGGYGYTF.

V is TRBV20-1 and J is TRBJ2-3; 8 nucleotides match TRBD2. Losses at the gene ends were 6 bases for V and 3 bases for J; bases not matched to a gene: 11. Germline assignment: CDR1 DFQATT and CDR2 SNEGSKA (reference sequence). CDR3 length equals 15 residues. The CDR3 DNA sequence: TGCAGTGCCCACAGGACTAGCTCTTCGACAGATACGCAGTATTTT. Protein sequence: CSAHRTSSSTDTQYF.

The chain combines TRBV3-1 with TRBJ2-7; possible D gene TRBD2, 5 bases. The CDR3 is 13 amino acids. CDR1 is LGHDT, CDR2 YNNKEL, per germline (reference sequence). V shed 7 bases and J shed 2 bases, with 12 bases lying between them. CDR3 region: CASTRGSAYEQYF. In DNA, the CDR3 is TGTGCCAGCACCCGCGGGTCAGCCTACGAGCAGTACTTC.

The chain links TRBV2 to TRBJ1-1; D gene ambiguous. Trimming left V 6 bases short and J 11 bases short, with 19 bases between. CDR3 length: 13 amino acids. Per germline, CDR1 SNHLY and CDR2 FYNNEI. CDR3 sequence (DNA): TGTGCCAGCAGGGCCCTCCTAGCCGTTGAGGCTTTCTTT. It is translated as CASRALLAVEAFF. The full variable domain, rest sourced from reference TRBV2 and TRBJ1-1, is EPEVTQTPSHQVTQMGQEVILRCVPISNHLYFYWYRQILGQKVEFLVSFYNNEISEKSEIFDDQFSVERPDGSNFTLKIRSTKLEDSAMYFCASRALLAVEAFFGQGTRLTVV.

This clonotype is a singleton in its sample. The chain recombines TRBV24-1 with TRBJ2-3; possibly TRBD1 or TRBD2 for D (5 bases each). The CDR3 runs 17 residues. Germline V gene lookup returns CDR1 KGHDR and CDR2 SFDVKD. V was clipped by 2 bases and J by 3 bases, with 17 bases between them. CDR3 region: CATSDSRAQRRTDTQYF. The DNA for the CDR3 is TGTGCCACCAGTGATTCCAGGGCCCAGAGGAGGACAGATACGCAGTATTTT.